This T cell receptor beta chain was observed in a study of PD-1 blockade in classical Hodgkin lymphoma. Findings and limits, study-wide: Significant TCR diversity gains by C4D1 occurred in CD4+ but not CD8+ cells.

Using immunoSEQ multiplex PCR, the repertoire was profiled, and TCRdb retains in-frame clones only, with some absent. The data contain about 47,000 clones, 60% to 80% of them singletons. As regards this clone: The antigen remains undetermined.

Indicated time point: cycle 4 day 1 (C4D1), after six to seven weeks of nivolumab. Brentuximab vedotin exposure varied, and every patient relapsed after autologous stem cell transplantation. The patients, who had relapsed/refractory classical Hodgkin lymphoma, achieved best responses of complete response, partial response or progressive disease. Here the sequenced sample was peripheral blood mononuclear cells (PBMCs), taken before the fourth cycle of nivolumab. The sequence derives from a human donor with classical Hodgkin lymphoma.

CDR3 residues: CASSEEVLEQYF. The CDR3 DNA sequence: TGTGCCAGCAGTGAAGAGGTCCTCGAGCAGTACTTC. The genes are TRBV6-1 and TRBJ2-7; D is undetermined. CDR3 size: 12 residues. V was cut by 1 base and J by 6 bases, with 7 bases left in between. Germline V gives CDR1 MNHNS, CDR2 SASEGT.